This T cell receptor (beta chain) was captured by sequencing in a study of control samples from healthy donors and cancer patients. Assay: immunoSEQ multiplex PCR; the TCRdb copy retains only in-frame clones and omits some. This listing includes about 200,000 clones. Germline V gene lookup returns CDR1 SGHTS and CDR2 YDEGEE. Trimming shortened V by 5 bases and J by 0 bases, and 9 bases separated the two germline ends. CDR3 length equals 14 residues. This TCR derives from a young woman in good health. The chain joins TRBV5-8 to TRBJ1-3; D uncertain. Specimen: blood. For the CDR3, the DNA is TGTGCCAGCAGAAGCGGCTACTCTGGAAACACCATATATTTT. As protein: CASRSGYSGNTIYF.